These T cell receptor beta chains were read from a single sample in a study of blood T cell repertoires in COVID-19. This table comes from immunoSEQ multiplex PCR, and its TCRdb copy is limited to in-frame clones, with some not included. The data hold 250,000 to 300,000 clones, with around 87% observed a single time. The sequencing input was peripheral blood. The source is a woman aged 40 to 50 who had recovered from COVID-19. The CDR3 runs from the conserved cysteine through the conserved F or W. A D gene is named only where the DNA matches it firmly. Clone size is stated in some rows and not others, as once, few, many or a class when expanded.

>TRBJ2-3|TRBV5-1|.|once
TGCGCCAGCAGCCCCGGACAGCATACGCAGTATTTT
CASSPGQHTQYF
>TRBJ1-4|TRBV6-5|.|.
TGTGCCAGCAGTTACTCAGGGACAACAACTAATGAAAAACTGTTTTTT
CASSYSGTTTNEKLFF
>TRBJ2-1|TRBV3-1/TRBV3-2|.|once
TGTGCCAGCAGCCAGGGTTGGGGGGATGAGCAGTTCTTC
CASSQGWGDEQFF
>TRBJ2-2|TRBV11-3|.|.
TGTGCCAGCAGCTTACTCCGGAACACCGGGGAGCTGTTTTTT
CASSLLRNTGELFF
>TRBJ1-3|TRBV2|TRBD1|.
TGTGCCAGCAGTGAGGTGACAGGGGCTGGAAACACCATATATTTT
CASSEVTGAGNTIYF
>TRBJ2-3|TRBV5-6|.|.
TGTGCCAGCAGCCTCAGGGCAGGGAAGGATACGCAGTATTTT
CASSLRAGKDTQYF
>TRBJ2-1|TRBV9|.|.
TGTGCCAGCAGTGGGGGGTGGCCCTACAATGAGCAGTTCTTC
CASSGGWPYNEQFF
>TRBJ2-3|TRBV2|TRBD1|.
TGTGCCAGCAGTCAAATTTGGGACAGAAAAAAGGATACGCAGTATTTT
CASSQIWDRKKDTQYF
>TRBJ1-4|TRBV5-1|TRBD1|.
TGCGCCAGCAGCAGAAGGGACAGGGAGAGTGAAAAACTGTTTTTT
CASSRRDRESEKLFF
>TRBJ1-6|TRBV15|.|.
TGTGCCACCAGCAGGGATGGGGGGACTTACGGTTCACCCCTCCACTTT
CATSRDGGTYGSPLHF
>TRBJ1-2|TRBV7-9|TRBD1|.
TGTGCCAGCAGCAAACAGGGAGGCGGACAGGGTGCTGCGTATGGCTACACCTTC
CASSKQGGGQGAAYGYTF
>TRBJ2-7|TRBV27|TRBD2|.
TGTGCCAGCATCCCTAGCGGGGGGGCTCGCGAGCAGTACTTC
CASIPSGGAREQYF
>TRBJ1-1|TRBV5-1|.|.
TGCGCCAGCAGCTTGGACCCGGGGGTTGGGACTGAAGCTTTCTTT
CASSLDPGVGTEAFF
>TRBJ2-5|TRBV2|TRBD2|.
TGTGCCAGCAGTGCCCAGCGGGGGGGCCCAGAGACCCAGTACTTC
CASSAQRGGPETQYF
>TRBJ1-1|TRBV5-4|TRBD1|.
TGTGCCAGCAGCTTGGGAGGGACAGGGGGTGTCGTTGAAGCTTTCTTT
CASSLGGTGGVVEAFF
>TRBJ1-6|TRBV25-1|.|.
TGTGCCAGCATTAGCTCCTATAATTCACCCCTCCACTTT
CASISSYNSPLHF
>TRBJ1-3|TRBV9|TRBD1|.
TGTGCCAGCAGCGGTGGGACAGTATATCGCTCTGGAAACACCATATATTTT
CASSGGTVYRSGNTIYF
>TRBJ1-1|TRBV5-6|.|.
TGTGCCAGCAGCTTGGATCCCAGGGGGAACACTGAAGCTTTCTTT
CASSLDPRGNTEAFF
>TRBJ1-1|TRBV6-5|.|few
TGTGCCAGCAGGAGACAGCAAGAGAACACTGAAGCTTTCTTT
CASRRQQENTEAFF
>TRBJ1-1|TRBV5-5|TRBD1|.
TGTGCCAGCAGCTTGTCAGGGGGTTGGACTGAAGCTTTCTTT
CASSLSGGWTEAFF
>TRBJ1-2|TRBV5-1|TRBD1|.
TGCGCCAGCAGCTTGGCCCGGTCGGACAGGGGTGGCTACACCTTC
CASSLARSDRGGYTF
>TRBJ2-1|TRBV6-1|TRBD2|.
TGTGCCAGCAGTGCCAGGACTAGCGGGGGGACCAATGAGCAGTTCTTC
CASSARTSGGTNEQFF
>TRBJ1-6|TRBV10-3|TRBD1|.
TGTGCCATTGGACAGGGCGACAATTCACCCCTCCACTTT
CAIGQGDNSPLHF
>TRBJ2-7|TRBV4-1|.|.
TGCGCCAGCAGCCAAGAAGGCCAGGGGAAGGCGGTGCAGTACTTC
CASSQEGQGKAVQYF
>TRBJ2-3|TRBV4-3|TRBD2|.
TGCGCCAGCAGCCAGCTAGCGGGGGGCCCCACAGATACGCAGTATTTT
CASSQLAGGPTDTQYF
>TRBJ2-1|TRBV6-5|TRBD1|.
TGTGCCAGCGAATTGGGACAGGGCCCCTACAATGAGCAGTTCTTC
CASELGQGPYNEQFF
>TRBJ2-3|TRBV5-6|.|.
TGTGCCAGCAGCATCGGACTCGATAGGCGAGATACGCAGTATTTT
CASSIGLDRRDTQYF
>TRBJ2-7|TRBV2|TRBD2|.
TGTGCCAGCAGTGAAGAGCGGACTAGCGGGGGGCTGACCTACGAGCAGTACTTC
CASSEERTSGGLTYEQYF
>TRBJ2-5|TRBV5-4|.|.
TGTGCCAGCAGCCCTCCCAGGGCAGGATCCCAAGAGACCCAGTACTTC
CASSPPRAGSQETQYF
>TRBJ2-3|TRBV30|TRBD2|few
TGTGCCTGGAGTGGACTAGCGGGGGATACGCAGTATTTT
CAWSGLAGDTQYF
>TRBJ2-7|TRBV6-5|.|.
TGTGCCAGCAGCAGATTCAGAGGCTACGAGCAGTACTTC
CASSRFRGYEQYF
>TRBJ1-6|TRBV10-1|.|.
TGCGCCAGCAGTGGACCAGGACTTAATTCACCCCTCCACTTT
CASSGPGLNSPLHF
>TRBJ1-2|TRBV4-1|.|.
TGCGCCAGCAGCCTCACTATAGGACAGACTAACTATGGCTACACCTTC
CASSLTIGQTNYGYTF
>TRBJ2-2|TRBV6-5|.|.
TGTGCCAGCAGGTCGCAGGGGAACACCGGGGAGCTGTTTTTT
CASRSQGNTGELFF
>TRBJ2-2|TRBV6-5|.|.
TGTGCCAGCAGGGTACAAGACACCGGGGAGCTGTTTTTT
CASRVQDTGELFF
>TRBJ2-7|TRBV21-1|.|.
TGTGCCAGCAGCAAAGCGCTTAGGGACAGGGGCTACGAGCAGTACTTC
CASSKALRDRGYEQYF
>TRBJ2-5|TRBV6-6|TRBD1|.
TGTGCCAGCAGTCGACAGGGATGGACCCAGTACTTC
CASSRQGWTQYF
>TRBJ1-2|TRBV30|.|once
TGTGCCTGGGCCAGGATCTCTAACTATGGCTACACCTTC
CAWARISNYGYTF
>TRBJ2-1|TRBV5-1|.|.
TGCGCCAGCAGCTTGGCAGGGGACGGCTACAATGAGCAGTTCTTC
CASSLAGDGYNEQFF
>TRBJ1-6|TRBV10-2|TRBD1|few
TGCGCCAGCAACTTCGGACAGGGCGTCGATTCACCCCTCCACTTT
CASNFGQGVDSPLHF
>TRBJ2-7|TRBV15|.|.
TGTGCCACCAGCAGAGGTCCAGCCTACGAGCAGTACTTC
CATSRGPAYEQYF
>TRBJ1-2|TRBV12-3/TRBV12-4|.|.
TGTGCCAGCAGCCCCGACAGTAACTATGGCTACACCTTC
CASSPDSNYGYTF
>TRBJ2-7|TRBV5-1|TRBD2|.
TGCGCCAGCAGTCGGCCGGGGGGCTCCTACGAGCAGTACTTC
CASSRPGGSYEQYF
>TRBJ2-1|TRBV13|.|.
TGTGCCAGCAGCTTAGGCCGGCGGGCCGATGAGCAGTTCTTC
CASSLGRRADEQFF
>TRBJ2-1|TRBV9|TRBD2|.
TGTGCCAGCAGCTCTAGCGGGGGGGCTTACAATGAGCAGTTCTTC
CASSSSGGAYNEQFF